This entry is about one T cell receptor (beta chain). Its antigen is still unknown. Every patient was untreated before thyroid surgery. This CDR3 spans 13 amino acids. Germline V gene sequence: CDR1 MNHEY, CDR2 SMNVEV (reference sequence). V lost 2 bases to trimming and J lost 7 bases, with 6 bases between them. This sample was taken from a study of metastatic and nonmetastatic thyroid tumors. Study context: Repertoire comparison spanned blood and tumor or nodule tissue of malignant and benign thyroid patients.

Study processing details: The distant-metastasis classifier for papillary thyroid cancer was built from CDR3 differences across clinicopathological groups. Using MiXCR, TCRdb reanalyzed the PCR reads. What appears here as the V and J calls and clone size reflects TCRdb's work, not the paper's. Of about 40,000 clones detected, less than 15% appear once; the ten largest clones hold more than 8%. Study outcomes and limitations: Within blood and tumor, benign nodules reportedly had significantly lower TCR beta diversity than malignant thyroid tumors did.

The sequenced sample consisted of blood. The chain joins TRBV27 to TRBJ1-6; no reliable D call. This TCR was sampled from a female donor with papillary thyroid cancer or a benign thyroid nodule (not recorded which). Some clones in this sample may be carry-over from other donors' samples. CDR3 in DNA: TGTGCCAGCAGTTTACTAGGAAATTCACCCCTCCACTTT. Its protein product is CASSLLGNSPLHF.